This record covers a single TCR beta chain. As yet, its antigen is unknown. This specimen belongs to a study of follicular helper T cells after annual influenza vaccination. Study-wide findings and caveats: ICOS-CD38- cTfh most often held earlier Day 7 ICOS+CD38+ clones.

TCRB sequencing was done at Survey resolution level. The protocol was immunoSEQ multiplex PCR, while the TCRdb copy is restricted to in-frame clones and leaves out a portion. This table has 9,500 to 12,000 clones, around 85% appearing once. The time point is: 2015-2016 season, pre-vaccination. Sorted cTfh were non-naive CD4+CXCR5+PD-1+, either ICOS+CD38+ or ICOS-CD38-. The CDR3 totals 20 residues. CDR1 LGHNT and CDR2 FRNRAP come from the germline V gene. The V gene end was trimmed by 3 bases and the J gene end by 8 bases; junction bases not matched to a gene: 20. The receptor's source is an adult who received the influenza vaccine. Sequences were derived from CXCR5+ CD38- circulating T follicular helper cells from blood, sampled on the day of influenza vaccination. Stated subset: circulating Tfh, non-naive CD4+CXCR5+PD-1+ (ICOS+CD38+ or ICOS-CD38-). This sequence joins TRBV12-5 and TRBJ2-1; TRBD2 agrees at 12 bases. The CDR3 DNA sequence: TGTGCTAGTGGTTTCGGTAGGATGACTAGCGGGAGTGTCTCGGTCGATGAGCAGTTCTTC. Translation gives CASGFGRMTSGSVSVDEQFF.